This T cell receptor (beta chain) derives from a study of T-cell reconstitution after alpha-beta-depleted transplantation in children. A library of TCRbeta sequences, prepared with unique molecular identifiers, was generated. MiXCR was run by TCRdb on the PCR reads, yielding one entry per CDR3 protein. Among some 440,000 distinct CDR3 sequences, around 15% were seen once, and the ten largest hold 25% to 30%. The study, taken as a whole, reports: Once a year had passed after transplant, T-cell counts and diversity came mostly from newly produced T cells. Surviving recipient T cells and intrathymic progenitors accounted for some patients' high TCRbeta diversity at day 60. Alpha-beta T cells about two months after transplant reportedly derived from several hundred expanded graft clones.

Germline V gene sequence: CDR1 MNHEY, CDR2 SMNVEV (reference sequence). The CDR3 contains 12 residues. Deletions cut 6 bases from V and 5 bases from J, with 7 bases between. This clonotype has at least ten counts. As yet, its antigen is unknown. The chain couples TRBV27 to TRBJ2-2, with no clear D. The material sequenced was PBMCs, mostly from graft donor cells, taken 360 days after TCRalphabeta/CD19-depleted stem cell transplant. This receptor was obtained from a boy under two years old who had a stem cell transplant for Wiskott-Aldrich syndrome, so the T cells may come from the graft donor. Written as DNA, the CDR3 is TGTGCCAGCAGCGAACAGACCGGGGAGCTGTTTTTT. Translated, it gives CASSEQTGELFF.